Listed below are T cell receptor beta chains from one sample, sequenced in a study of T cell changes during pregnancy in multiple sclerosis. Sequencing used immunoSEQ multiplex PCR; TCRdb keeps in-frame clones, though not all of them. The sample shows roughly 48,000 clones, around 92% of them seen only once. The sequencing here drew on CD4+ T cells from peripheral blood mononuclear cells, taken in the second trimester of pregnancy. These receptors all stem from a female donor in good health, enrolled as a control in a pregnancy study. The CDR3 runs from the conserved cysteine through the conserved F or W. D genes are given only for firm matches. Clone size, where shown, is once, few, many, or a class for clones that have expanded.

DNA: TGTGCCAGCAGCCCCGGTGCCGGGAGGATAAATGAGCAGTTCTTC
CDR3: CASSPGAGRINEQFF
size: NA
V: TRBV7-3
J: TRBJ2-1
D: TRBD2

DNA: TGTGCCAGCTCACCAGGGGGCGACAATGAGCAGTTCTTC
CDR3: CASSPGGDNEQFF
size: NA
V: TRBV18
J: TRBJ2-1
D: NA

DNA: TGCGCCAGCAGCCTGGGCGGAATTCAAGAGACCCAGTACTTC
CDR3: CASSLGGIQETQYF
size: NA
V: TRBV5-1
J: TRBJ2-5
D: NA

DNA: TGTGCCAGCAGCCAAGACCCGGGGGTAGCGGGAGTTAGGAATGAGCAGTTCTTC
CDR3: CASSQDPGVAGVRNEQFF
size: NA
V: TRBV4-2
J: TRBJ2-1
D: TRBD2

DNA: TGTGCCAGCAGTTACTGGCAGGATTCTAACTATGGCTACACCTTC
CDR3: CASSYWQDSNYGYTF
size: NA
V: TRBV6-6
J: TRBJ1-2
D: NA

DNA: TGTGCTAGTACCTCACAGTACCAAGAGACCCAGTACTTC
CDR3: CASTSQYQETQYF
size: NA
V: TRBV19
J: TRBJ2-5
D: NA

DNA: TGCGCCAGCAGCTTGGGCGTTCTCGGGACAGATACGCAGTATTTT
CDR3: CASSLGVLGTDTQYF
size: few
V: TRBV5-1
J: TRBJ2-3
D: NA

DNA: TGTGCCAGTATCACAAGGCGGGCGACTGAAGCTTTCTTT
CDR3: CASITRRATEAFF
size: NA
V: TRBV2
J: TRBJ1-1
D: NA

DNA: TGCGCCAGCAGCTTGGAGCCGGTAACACACAGCGGGGCTTTCTTT
CDR3: CASSLEPVTHSGAFF
size: NA
V: TRBV5-1
J: TRBJ1-1
D: NA

DNA: TGCAGCGTTATGGTGGCCTCCTACAATGAGCAGTTCTTC
CDR3: CSVMVASYNEQFF
size: NA
V: TRBV29-1
J: TRBJ2-1
D: NA

DNA: TGCGCCAGCAGCTTGACAGGGGATAGCGACGAGCAGTACTTC
CDR3: CASSLTGDSDEQYF
size: once
V: TRBV5-1
J: TRBJ2-7
D: TRBD1

DNA: TGTGCCAGCAGCTCGCTGACTAGCGGGAGAGAGACCCAGTACTTC
CDR3: CASSSLTSGRETQYF
size: NA
V: TRBV7-6
J: TRBJ2-5
D: TRBD2

DNA: TGTGCCAGCAGCCAGGACTTACGGGGACCCCAGCATTTT
CDR3: CASSQDLRGPQHF
size: NA
V: TRBV14
J: TRBJ1-5
D: NA

DNA: TGTGCCAGCAGCCTGACAGTCTATGGCTACACCTTC
CDR3: CASSLTVYGYTF
size: NA
V: TRBV28
J: TRBJ1-2
D: NA

DNA: TGTGCCAGCAGCTTAGAGCAGGGAGGGACTGAAGCTTTCTTT
CDR3: CASSLEQGGTEAFF
size: NA
V: TRBV7-9
J: TRBJ1-1
D: NA

DNA: TGTGCCATCAGGCAGGATTCCTACGAGCAGTACTTC
CDR3: CAIRQDSYEQYF
size: NA
V: TRBV10-3
J: TRBJ2-7
D: NA

DNA: TGTGCCAGCTCACAAAGACAGGGCCCTCCATATGGCTACACCTTC
CDR3: CASSQRQGPPYGYTF
size: NA
V: TRBV18
J: TRBJ1-2
D: TRBD1

DNA: TGCGCCAGCAGCTTGGAGGGGCGGCAGACTGAAAAACTGTTTTTT
CDR3: CASSLEGRQTEKLFF
size: once
V: TRBV5-1
J: TRBJ1-4
D: NA

DNA: TGCGCCAGCAACCAAGAAGAGGGGGGCAATCAGCCCCAGCATTTT
CDR3: CASNQEEGGNQPQHF
size: NA
V: TRBV4-1
J: TRBJ1-5
D: NA

DNA: TGTGCCAGTAGTCGCACGGGGGGAGGAGACTCCTACGAGCAGTACTTC
CDR3: CASSRTGGGDSYEQYF
size: NA
V: TRBV19
J: TRBJ2-7
D: TRBD2

DNA: TGTGCCAGCAGCTTGGTAGACTCCCGATTTACCTACGAGCAGTACTTC
CDR3: CASSLVDSRFTYEQYF
size: NA
V: TRBV5-6
J: TRBJ2-7
D: NA

DNA: TGCGCCAGCAGCCACTTAAAGGAGCCTAGCACGGGCTACACCTTC
CDR3: CASSHLKEPSTGYTF
size: NA
V: TRBV4-3
J: TRBJ1-2
D: NA

DNA: TGTGCCAGCAGCTTAGTCCCTAAACCTAACTATGGCTACACCTTC
CDR3: CASSLVPKPNYGYTF
size: NA
V: TRBV7-2
J: TRBJ1-2
D: NA

DNA: TGTGCCAGCAGTGTAGCACCGAGCTCCTACAATGAGCAGTTCTTC
CDR3: CASSVAPSSYNEQFF
size: NA
V: TRBV6-4
J: TRBJ2-1
D: NA

DNA: TGTGCCAGCACCTCAGTAGGCAGGGCAACCTACGAGCAGTACTTC
CDR3: CASTSVGRATYEQYF
size: NA
V: TRBV28
J: TRBJ2-7
D: NA

DNA: TGTGCCAGCTCACCACCGAGAGTTTGGAGCAATCAGCCCCAGCATTTT
CDR3: CASSPPRVWSNQPQHF
size: NA
V: TRBV18
J: TRBJ1-5
D: NA

DNA: TGTGCCAGCAGTTTCAGGGGCGGGGGCTACACCTTC
CDR3: CASSFRGGGYTF
size: NA
V: TRBV28
J: TRBJ1-2
D: NA

DNA: TGTGCCAGCAGTTACGGCCTGAACTCTGGGGCCAACGTCCTGACTTTC
CDR3: CASSYGLNSGANVLTF
size: once
V: TRBV6-5
J: TRBJ2-6
D: NA

DNA: TGTGCCAGCACCCAGGGGAGCTCCTATAATTCACCCCTCCACTTT
CDR3: CASTQGSSYNSPLHF
size: NA
V: TRBV9
J: TRBJ1-6
D: NA

DNA: TGTGCCAGCAGCCCCAGGTCCCTAGGGGTAGGCTACACCTTC
CDR3: CASSPRSLGVGYTF
size: NA
V: TRBV27
J: TRBJ1-2
D: NA

DNA: TGTGCCAGCAGCTTTGGACTAGCGGGAGTCCCCACAGATACGCAGTATTTT
CDR3: CASSFGLAGVPTDTQYF
size: NA
V: TRBV5-6
J: TRBJ2-3
D: TRBD2

DNA: TGTGCCACCAGCCCACGGGGGACGTATAATTCACCCCTCCACTTT
CDR3: CATSPRGTYNSPLHF
size: NA
V: TRBV15
J: TRBJ1-6
D: NA

DNA: TGTGCCAGCAGCCACCGACAGGGGAACACTGAAGCTTTCTTT
CDR3: CASSHRQGNTEAFF
size: NA
V: TRBV14
J: TRBJ1-1
D: TRBD1

DNA: TGTGCCTCCAAAGGGACAGGGAATGAAAAACTGTTTTTT
CDR3: CASKGTGNEKLFF
size: NA
V: TRBV30
J: TRBJ1-4
D: TRBD1

DNA: TGTGCCAGCAGCCTGTCGGGACAGCCAAACGAGCAGTACTTC
CDR3: CASSLSGQPNEQYF
size: NA
V: TRBV5-6
J: TRBJ2-7
D: TRBD1

DNA: TGTGCCAGTAGTATCCGGACAGCCCTTAATGAAAAACTGTTTTTT
CDR3: CASSIRTALNEKLFF
size: NA
V: TRBV19
J: TRBJ1-4
D: NA

DNA: TGTGCCAGCAGTTTATTTTTAACCCCTAGCGGGGGGGGGAAAGATACGCAGTATTTT
CDR3: CASSLFLTPSGGGKDTQYF
size: NA
V: TRBV28
J: TRBJ2-3
D: TRBD2

DNA: TGCGCCAGCAGCTTCACGACAGGAACCTTCTCTGGAAACACCATATATTTT
CDR3: CASSFTTGTFSGNTIYF
size: NA
V: TRBV5-1
J: TRBJ1-3
D: NA

DNA: TGTGCCAGCAGTTCTGGGACACCTATCAATCAGCCCCAGCATTTT
CDR3: CASSSGTPINQPQHF
size: NA
V: TRBV28
J: TRBJ1-5
D: NA

DNA: TGCGCCAGCAGCTTGTCGTGGTTAGGGGCCGGGGAGCTGTTTTTT
CDR3: CASSLSWLGAGELFF
size: NA
V: TRBV5-1
J: TRBJ2-2
D: NA

DNA: TGCGCCAGCAACCCAGCGGGAGCCCTCTACAATGAGCAGTTCTTC
CDR3: CASNPAGALYNEQFF
size: NA
V: TRBV10-2
J: TRBJ2-1
D: TRBD2

DNA: TGTGCCAGCAGTGACGGGCTAGCGGGAGCAGATACGCAGTATTTT
CDR3: CASSDGLAGADTQYF
size: NA
V: TRBV6-4
J: TRBJ2-3
D: TRBD2

DNA: TGCGCCAGCAGCCAAGTAGATATGGGACTAGCCCTGAACGAGCAGTACTTC
CDR3: CASSQVDMGLALNEQYF
size: NA
V: TRBV4-1
J: TRBJ2-7
D: TRBD2

DNA: TGTGCCAGCAGCTCCTTCTCCGGGACTAACAATGAGCAGTTCTTC
CDR3: CASSSFSGTNNEQFF
size: once
V: TRBV7-8
J: TRBJ2-1
D: TRBD2

DNA: TGCGCCAGCAGCTTGGCAGGGCCGGCTAACACTGAAGCTTTCTTT
CDR3: CASSLAGPANTEAFF
size: NA
V: TRBV5-1
J: TRBJ1-1
D: NA

DNA: TGTGCCAGCAGCTCCCCGGGACTATTCTACGAGCAGTACTTC
CDR3: CASSSPGLFYEQYF
size: NA
V: TRBV5-8
J: TRBJ2-7
D: TRBD2

DNA: TGTGCCAGCAGGCAGACAGGGGGGAATCAGCCCCAGCATTTT
CDR3: CASRQTGGNQPQHF
size: NA
V: TRBV7-2
J: TRBJ1-5
D: TRBD1

DNA: TGTGCCAGCAGTGACCCGTCGGTAGCGGGGGCAATAAGCTCCTACAATGAGCAGTTCTTC
CDR3: CASSDPSVAGAISSYNEQFF
size: once
V: TRBV6-1
J: TRBJ2-1
D: TRBD2

DNA: TGTGCCAGCAGTTTTTCGTCCAATCAGCCCCAGCATTTT
CDR3: CASSFSSNQPQHF
size: once
V: TRBV27
J: TRBJ1-5
D: NA

DNA: TGCGCCAGCAGCTTGTTGGGCGGGGGGGGTCAAGAGACCCAGTACTTC
CDR3: CASSLLGGGGQETQYF
size: NA
V: TRBV5-1
J: TRBJ2-5
D: TRBD2

DNA: TGTGCCAGCAGTTACGGAGACAGGGTTGGGGCCAACGTCCTGACTTTC
CDR3: CASSYGDRVGANVLTF
size: NA
V: TRBV6-5
J: TRBJ2-6
D: TRBD1

DNA: TGTGCCAGCAGCATACAGGGTCTGTTCACTGAAGCTTTCTTT
CDR3: CASSIQGLFTEAFF
size: NA
V: TRBV28
J: TRBJ1-1
D: NA

DNA: TGCGCCAGCAGCTTGACTAGACCTAGCACAGATACGCAGTATTTT
CDR3: CASSLTRPSTDTQYF
size: NA
V: TRBV5-1
J: TRBJ2-3
D: NA

DNA: TGCGCCAGCAGCCAAGATCGTATCCCCCGGAGTGAGCAGTACTTC
CDR3: CASSQDRIPRSEQYF
size: NA
V: TRBV4-1
J: TRBJ2-7
D: NA

DNA: TGTGCCAGCAGCTTAGTCGGGGGACGTAACGAGCAGTACTTC
CDR3: CASSLVGGRNEQYF
size: NA
V: TRBV7-2
J: TRBJ2-7
D: NA

DNA: TGTGCCAGCAGGAGGGGACTAGCGGGTGAAGGGGAGCAGTTCTTC
CDR3: CASRRGLAGEGEQFF
size: few
V: TRBV7-2
J: TRBJ2-1
D: TRBD2

DNA: TGCGCCAGCGGTCCGGGACTCCCACATGAGCAGTTCTTC
CDR3: CASGPGLPHEQFF
size: NA
V: TRBV5-1
J: TRBJ2-1
D: NA

DNA: TGTGCCAGCAGTGACTCACCGGGACAGAACACCGGGGAGCTGTTTTTT
CDR3: CASSDSPGQNTGELFF
size: NA
V: TRBV6-4
J: TRBJ2-2
D: NA

DNA: TGTGCCAGCTCACCCTCCAGTCTGAACACTGAAGCTTTCTTT
CDR3: CASSPSSLNTEAFF
size: NA
V: TRBV18
J: TRBJ1-1
D: NA